The 8 T cell receptor beta chains listed next were all sequenced from one sample in a study of T cells after yellow fever vaccination. TCRdb itself ran the 5' RACE reads through MiXCR, one entry per CDR3 protein. The sample lists roughly 320,000 distinct CDR3 sequences, about 10% seen once, with 3% to 3.5% in the top ten. Sequenced material: CD4+ T cells sorted from PBMCs, taken 45 days after the yellow fever booster vaccination. The receptors were gathered from a man younger than 35 who received the YFV17D yellow fever vaccine.

There are a few counts of this clonotype. J is TRBJ2-7 and V is TRBV7-9, with a tentative D call TRBD1 (6 bases). The length of the CDR3 is 12 residues. V lost 5 bases and J lost 3, with 8 bases in between. Germline V gives CDR1 SEHNR, CDR2 FQNEAQ (reference sequence). CDR3 DNA sequence: TGTGCCAGCAGCCGGGACAACTACGAGCAGTACGTC. Its protein product is CASSRDNYEQYV.

This clonotype has just a few counts. J is TRBJ2-1 and V is TRBV5-1; 8 nucleotides agree with TRBD2. J was trimmed by 4 bases and V by 1 base; bases with no gene match: 7. CDR1 SGHRS and CDR2 YFSETQ come from the germline V gene. The CDR3 is 16 amino acids. Here the CDR3 reads CASSLLMRGAYNEQFF. The CDR3 nucleotides are TGCGCCAGCAGCTTGTTGATGCGGGGGGCATACAATGAGCAGTTCTTC.

The V gene is TRBV27, the J gene TRBJ2-2, with no clear D. This CDR3 comprises 15 residues. V was cut by 3 bases and J by 0 bases, with 8 bases left in between. Looked up from germline, CDR1 is MNHEY and CDR2 is SMNVEV (reference sequence). Here the CDR3 DNA reads TGTGCCAGCAGTTTCGAAATACCGAACACCGGGGAGCTGTTTTTT. This encodes CASSFEIPNTGELFF.

This clonotype was picked up many times. This rearrangement joins TRBV12-3 or TRBV12-4 to TRBJ2-7; 9 bases map to TRBD2. The CDR3 covers 14 residues. J was trimmed by 0 bases and V by 3 bases; bases with no gene match: 0. The CDR3 coding sequence is TGTGCCAGCAGTTTTAGCGGGGGCTCCTACGAGCAGTACTTC. Encoded protein: CASSFSGGSYEQYF.

The V call is TRBV5-1, the J call TRBJ1-1, with D possibly matching TRBD1 (5 bases). This CDR3 is built from 15 residues. V lost 2 bases and J 0 bases, leaving 11 bases between the germline ends. Germline CDR1 reads SGHRS; CDR2 reads YFSETQ. The CDR3 bases are TGCGCCAGCAGCTTCCTATCGGGGGTGAACACTGAAGCTTTCTTT. Residues: CASSFLSGVNTEAFF.

This clonotype was counted ten times or more. The chain is built from TRBV4-1 and TRBJ2-5, with D hard to call. Germline-derived CDR1 and CDR2 are MGHRA and YSYEKL. The CDR3 covers 15 residues. V was shortened by 4 bases and J by 5 bases, with 17 bases between the two germline ends. This CDR3 reads CASSPEADGRETQYF. In DNA form, the CDR3 reads TGCGCCAGCAGCCCCGAGGCGGACGGGCGGGAGACCCAGTACTTC.

The chain joins TRBV6-2 or TRBV6-3 to TRBJ1-2; TRBD1 is a possible D gene (6 bases). This CDR3 is 15 amino acids long. CDR1 MNHEY and CDR2 SVGEGT come from the germline V gene. Trimming shortened V by 6 bases and J by 5 bases, and 19 bases separated the two germline ends. This chain's CDR3 is CASRPREGVLYGYTF. CDR3 nucleotide sequence: TGTGCCAGCAGACCCCGCGAGGGGGTACTTTATGGCTACACCTTC.

This clonotype was counted only a few times. The J gene is TRBJ1-1, the V gene TRBV6-6; 7 nucleotides line up with TRBD1. The CDR3 has 15 residues. In germline, CDR1 is MNHNY, CDR2 SVGAGI (reference sequence). V dropped 6 bases and J dropped 5; count of bases not matched to a gene: 12. The CDR3 DNA is TGTGCCAGCAGCCCGAGAACAGGGGCGGGGACTGAAGCTTTCTTT. It translates to CASSPRTGAGTEAFF.